This T cell receptor (beta chain) appears in the sequencing data of a study of T cell changes during pregnancy in multiple sclerosis. Germline assignment: CDR1 GTSNPN and CDR2 SVGIG (reference sequence). The CDR3 has 13 residues. Trimming cost V 0 bases and J 4 bases, with 10 bases left between them. Libraries were prepared by immunoSEQ multiplex PCR; TCRdb keeps only in-frame clonotypes and omits some of them. The sample includes about 75,000 clones, around nine tenths of them seen just once. This clone was observed once. This specimen was CD4+ T cells from peripheral blood mononuclear cells, taken before pregnancy. The source is a female donor with multiple sclerosis, enrolled in a pregnancy study. V is TRBV30 and J is TRBJ2-7; D unresolved. The CDR3 DNA sequence: TGTGCCTGGAGTGTGAGGCACCCATACGAGCAGTACTTC. It is translated as CAWSVRHPYEQYF.